This T cell receptor beta chain was captured in a study of cytomegalovirus exposure and HLA in healthy donors. The CDR3 has 13 residues. V lost 7 bases to trimming and J lost 6 bases; unmatched junction nucleotides: 8. Germline V gene lookup returns CDR1 SNHLY and CDR2 FYNNEI. Vbeta (60) and Jbeta (13) primers were used in the PCR. Method: immunoSEQ multiplex PCR; TCRdb's copy keeps in-frame clones and lacks some. The top ten clones hold roughly 0.33% of a sample with 180,000 or so clones, 75% to 90% of them seen once. Input material: PBMCs. The chain couples TRBV2 to TRBJ1-2; 7 bases are a match to TRBD1. This TCR came from a woman aged 30 to 39 in good health and CMV-seronegative. CDR3 amino acids: CASIGQEGNGYTF. The CDR3, as DNA: TGTGCCAGCATTGGACAGGAGGGAAATGGCTACACCTTC.